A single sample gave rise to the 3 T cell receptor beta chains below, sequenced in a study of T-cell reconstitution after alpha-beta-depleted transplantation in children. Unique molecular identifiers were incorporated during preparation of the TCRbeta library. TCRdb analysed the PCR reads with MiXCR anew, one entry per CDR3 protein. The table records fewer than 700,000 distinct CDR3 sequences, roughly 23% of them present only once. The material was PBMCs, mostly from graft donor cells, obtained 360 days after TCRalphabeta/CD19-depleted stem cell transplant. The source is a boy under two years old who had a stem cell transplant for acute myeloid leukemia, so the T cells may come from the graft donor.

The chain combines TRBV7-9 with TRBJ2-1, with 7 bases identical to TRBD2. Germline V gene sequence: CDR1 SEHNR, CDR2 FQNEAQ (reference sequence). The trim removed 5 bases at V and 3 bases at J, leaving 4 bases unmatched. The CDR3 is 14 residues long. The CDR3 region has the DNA TGTGCCAGCAGCCAAACTAGCGTCTACAATGAGCAGTTCTTC. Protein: CASSQTSVYNEQFF.

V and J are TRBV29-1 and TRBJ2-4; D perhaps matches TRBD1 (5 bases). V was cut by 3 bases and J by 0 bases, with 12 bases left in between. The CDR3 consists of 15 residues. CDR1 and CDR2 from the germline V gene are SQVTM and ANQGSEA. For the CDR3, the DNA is TGCAGCGTTGAGATCAGGGCCATAGCCAAAAACATTCAGTACTTC. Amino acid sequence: CSVEIRAIAKNIQYF. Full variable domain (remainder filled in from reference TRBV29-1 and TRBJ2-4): SAVISQKPSRDICQRGTSLTIQCQVDSQVTMMFWYRQQPGQSLTLIATANQGSEATYESGFVIDKFPISRPNLTFSTLTVSNMSPEDSSIYLCSVEIRAIAKNIQYFGAGTRLSVL.

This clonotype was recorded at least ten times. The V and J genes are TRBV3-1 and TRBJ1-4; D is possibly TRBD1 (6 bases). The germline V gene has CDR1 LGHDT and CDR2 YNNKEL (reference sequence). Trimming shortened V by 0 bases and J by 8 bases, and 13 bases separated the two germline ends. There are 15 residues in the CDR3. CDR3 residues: CASSQDGGRVEKLFF. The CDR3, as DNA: TGTGCCAGCAGCCAAGATGGGGGGCGTGTCGAAAAACTGTTTTTT.